This is a list of T cell receptor beta chains from one sample in a study of blood T cell repertoires in COVID-19. The protocol was immunoSEQ multiplex PCR, while the TCRdb copy is restricted to in-frame clones and leaves out a portion. The data contain about 170,000 clones, around 90% of them singletons. Sequencing used peripheral blood. Receptors originate from a man aged 60 to 69 with COVID-19, enrolled during active disease. Both conserved end residues are part of each CDR3. Each record gives: clone size, V gene, D gene, J gene, CDR3 DNA, CDR3 protein. A D gene is named only where the DNA matches it firmly. Only some rows state a clone size, as once, few, many or a class for expanded clones.

>-|TRBV29-1|-|TRBJ2-1
TGCAGCGGTATCTCCCCCCAGAATGAGCAGTTCTTC
CSGISPQNEQFF
>-|TRBV7-2|-|TRBJ2-2
TGTGCCAGCAGCTTAGGATATTTCTCAGGGGTGGGCGGGGAGCTGTTTTTT
CASSLGYFSGVGGELFF
>few|TRBV19|-|TRBJ1-5
TGTGCCAGTAGTTCGACGGTGAGGATAAGCAATCAGCCCCAGCATTTT
CASSSTVRISNQPQHF
>-|TRBV5-1|-|TRBJ2-3
TGCGCCAGCAGCTTGGTTCTTGGCGGAAGCACAGATACGCAGTATTTT
CASSLVLGGSTDTQYF
>-|TRBV7-8|TRBD2|TRBJ2-2
TGTGCCAGCAGCTTACGTGTTGTAGGACTAGCGGGAGTGGCCGGGGAGCTGTTTTTT
CASSLRVVGLAGVAGELFF
>once|TRBV7-9|TRBD1|TRBJ1-6
TGTGCCAGCAGCCGGACCCGGACAGGCAAGAGAACCTATAATTCACCCCTCCACTTT
CASSRTRTGKRTYNSPLHF
>-|TRBV28|-|TRBJ2-7
TGTGCCACCGCGCCCCCTCGGGGGGCCCCCTACGAGCAGTACTTC
CATAPPRGAPYEQYF
>-|TRBV5-5|-|TRBJ2-2
TGTGCCAGCAGTCAAAGGGAGTCTACGGCATCCGGGGAGCTGTTTTTT
CASSQRESTASGELFF
>-|TRBV7-3|-|TRBJ1-1
TGTGCCAGCAGCTTAAGTCAGGGGAACACTGAAGCTTTCTTT
CASSLSQGNTEAFF
>-|TRBV21-1|-|TRBJ2-1
TGTGCCAGCAGCAAAGTACAGGGTTACTCCTACAATGAGCAGTTCTTC
CASSKVQGYSYNEQFF
>-|TRBV27|TRBD2|TRBJ2-3
TGTGCCAGCAGTTTATTTGGGGGAGGGGCAGATACGCAGTATTTT
CASSLFGGGADTQYF
>-|TRBV5-6|-|TRBJ1-3
TGTGCCAGCAGCTTGGTCGGGAACTCTGGAAACACCATATATTTT
CASSLVGNSGNTIYF
>once|TRBV10-3|TRBD1|TRBJ2-7
TGTGCCATCAGTGAGTTATCCACAGGGGACCACGAGCAGTACTTC
CAISELSTGDHEQYF
>-|TRBV6-6|-|TRBJ2-2
TGTGCCAGCACCCCACCTGGGAGAACGAACACCGGGGAGCTGTTTTTT
CASTPPGRTNTGELFF
>-|TRBV19|-|TRBJ1-3
TGTGCCAGTAGTATCCCTACAGAGAGCTCTGGAAACACCATATATTTT
CASSIPTESSGNTIYF
>-|TRBV6-2/TRBV6-3|TRBD1|TRBJ1-2
TGTGCCAGCAGTTACCGGGGACAGCAGAACTATGGCTACACCTTC
CASSYRGQQNYGYTF
>-|TRBV7-2|-|TRBJ1-3
TGTGCCAGCAGCTTAGGGGGAGACAGGTCTAGAGGCTCTGGAAACACCATATATTTT
CASSLGGDRSRGSGNTIYF
>-|TRBV6-4|-|TRBJ2-3
TGTGCCAGCAGTGACAGGGGTGGCGCAGATACGCAGTATTTT
CASSDRGGADTQYF
>-|TRBV28|-|TRBJ1-6
TGTGCCAGCCGCCGGGGGAGCTCCTATAATTCACCCCTCCACTTT
CASRRGSSYNSPLHF
>-|TRBV29-1|TRBD1|TRBJ2-1
TGCACCGCGGGACAGGGGTATGCTGAGCAGTTCTTC
CTAGQGYAEQFF
>few|TRBV12-5|-|TRBJ1-5
TGTGCTAGTGGTATTCATTATCAGCCCCAGCATTTT
CASGIHYQPQHF
>-|TRBV7-2|TRBD2|TRBJ2-5
TGTGCCAGCAGCTGGGGACTAGCGGGGTCAGCCGAGACCCAGTACTTC
CASSWGLAGSAETQYF
>-|TRBV18|-|TRBJ2-5
TGTGCCAGCTCACCCACGGGTCTCCAAGAGACCCAGTACTTC
CASSPTGLQETQYF
>-|TRBV7-9|-|TRBJ1-2
TGTGCCAGCAGCCTCCAGGGAGGGATGAACTATGGCTACACCTTC
CASSLQGGMNYGYTF
>-|TRBV6-6|-|TRBJ2-1
TGTGCCAGCAGTTCGGACACAGTAACCTACAATGAGCAGTTCTTC
CASSSDTVTYNEQFF
>-|TRBV7-2|TRBD1|TRBJ1-2
TGTGCCAGCAGCCTTGGGACAGGGGGGGATGGCTACACCTTC
CASSLGTGGDGYTF
>-|TRBV24-1|-|TRBJ1-5
TGTGCCACCAGTGAGGGAGCTCAGCCCCAGCATTTT
CATSEGAQPQHF
>-|TRBV19|-|TRBJ1-1
TGTGCCAGTAGTATGGGCAGGAACACTGAAGCTTTCTTT
CASSMGRNTEAFF
>-|TRBV5-4|-|TRBJ2-4
TGTGCCAGTGCCCCAGGGATTTCGGACATTCAGTACTTC
CASAPGISDIQYF
>-|TRBV16|TRBD1|TRBJ2-7
TGTGCCAGCAGCCAATCGGTAGGACAGGGTTCCGAGCAGTACTTC
CASSQSVGQGSEQYF
>-|TRBV4-3|TRBD2|TRBJ2-5
TGCGCCAGCAGCCCCAGCGGGGGGCAGGGTGAGACCCAGTACTTC
CASSPSGGQGETQYF
>once|TRBV7-2|-|TRBJ1-1
TGTGCCAGCAGCACGACGGGTAGCACTGAAGCTTTCTTT
CASSTTGSTEAFF
>-|TRBV7-9|-|TRBJ1-2
TGTGCCAGCAGCTTAGACAGGGTCTATGGCTACACCTTC
CASSLDRVYGYTF
>-|TRBV19|-|TRBJ1-5
TGTGCCAGTAGTATAATGGGAGGGGGTCTACAGCCCCAGCATTTT
CASSIMGGGLQPQHF
>-|TRBV29-1|-|TRBJ1-5
TGCAGCGTTGTGAGTCCCAATCAGCCCCAGCATTTT
CSVVSPNQPQHF
>-|TRBV7-9|-|TRBJ1-2
TGTGCCAGCTCCGAAACGGGGGGGTTGGGATTCGACGGCTACACCTTC
CASSETGGLGFDGYTF
>-|TRBV11-2|-|TRBJ1-2
TGTGCCAGCAGTCTAAGAACTTCCAACGACTATGGCTACACCTTC
CASSLRTSNDYGYTF